The 32 T cell receptor beta chains listed next were all sequenced from one sample in a study of T cell repertoires in cytomegalovirus infection. For these TCRs, the target antigens are not known. In TCRdb, the reads were re-called with MiXCR into one record per CDR3 protein. The data show 550,000 to 850,000 distinct CDR3 sequences, 33% seen once. The sample here was cultured PBMCs, taken from culture after CMV antigen stimulation. These receptors all come from a human donor in good health (CMV status not recorded). Some clones in this sample may be carry-over from other donors' samples.

V usage is TRBV28 and J usage is TRBJ2-3, with unresolved D. The CDR3 spans 14 residues. CDR1 and CDR2 (germline): MDHEN, SYDVKM. V was pared by 3 bases and J by 0 bases, with 7 bases between. CDR3 amino acids: CASSFFPSTDTQYF. The CDR3 DNA reads TGTGCCAGCAGTTTTTTCCCCAGCACAGATACGCAGTATTTT.

The rearrangement uses TRBV20-1 and TRBJ1-4; 7 nucleotides line up with TRBD1. Germline loops: CDR1 DFQATT, CDR2 SNEGSKA (reference sequence). This CDR3 is built from 12 residues. V lost 7 bases to trimming and J lost 8 bases; unmatched junction nucleotides: 7. CDR3 in amino acids: CSGRQGDEKLFF. CDR3 DNA sequence: TGCAGTGGCCGACAGGGCGACGAAAAACTGTTTTTT.

This chain uses TRBV5-6 with TRBJ2-7; the D gene is possibly TRBD1 (5 bases). Germline loops: CDR1 SGHDT, CDR2 YYEEEE. Trimming removed 4 bases at V and 5 bases at J, with 16 bases between. This CDR3 is 14 amino acids long. In DNA, the CDR3 is TGTGCCAGCAGCCCGCCTGTCTTGGGGCACGAGCAGTACTTC. It yields the protein CASSPPVLGHEQYF.

Only a few counts were recorded for this clonotype. The CDR3 reads CASISIDRDSYEQYF. The CDR3 DNA follows: TGTGCCAGCATCTCAATCGACAGGGACTCCTACGAGCAGTACTTC. This rearrangement joins TRBV28 to TRBJ2-7, with 7 bases matching TRBD1. The germline V gene has CDR1 MDHEN and CDR2 SYDVKM. The CDR3 is 15 residues long. With 7 bases clipped from V and 0 bases from J, the junction kept 9 bases outside the gene matches.

This clonotype has just a few counts. The rearrangement uses TRBV27 and TRBJ1-6; D is ambiguous. CDR1 is MNHEY and CDR2 is SMNVEV in the germline V gene (reference sequence). This CDR3 has 19 amino acids. V dropped 4 bases and J dropped 0 bases, with 19 bases sitting between them. DNA of the CDR3: TGTGCCAGCAGTTCTCGGTGGAGGACCCTCAGCTCCTATAATTCACCCCTCCACTTT. Its translation: CASSSRWRTLSSYNSPLHF.

V is TRBV20-1 and J is TRBJ2-1; D remains ambiguous. Germline V gene data show CDR1 as DFQATT and CDR2 as SNEGSKA (reference sequence). V gave up 3 bases and J gave up 9 bases, with 6 bases separating them. This CDR3 is 10 amino acids long. CDR3 nucleotides: TGCAGTGCTAGGAGGCGTGAGCAGTTCTTC. It translates to CSARRREQFF.

The chain employs TRBV19 and TRBJ1-2; unclear D gene. Trimming took 6 bases from V and 4 from J, leaving 9 bases between them. CDR1 is LNHDA, CDR2 SQIVND, per germline (reference sequence). The CDR3 is made up of 12 amino acids. In DNA form, the CDR3 reads TGTGCCAGTAGGACCTTGACCTATGGCTACACCTTC. This sequence encodes CASRTLTYGYTF.

The chain is built from TRBV5-4 and TRBJ2-1; TRBD1 agrees at 9 bases. The CDR3 consists of 15 residues. Trimming took 5 bases from V and 8 from J; bases not matched to a gene: 11. Germline CDR1 reads SGHNT; CDR2 reads YYREEE (reference sequence). CDR3 region: CASSSTGGGLDEQFF. The DNA of the CDR3 is TGTGCCAGCAGTTCCACAGGGGGCGGTCTTGATGAGCAGTTCTTC. Drawing the rest from reference TRBV5-4 and TRBJ2-1, the complete variable domain is ETGVTQSPTHLIKTRGQQVTLRCSSQSGHNTVSWYQQALGQGPQFIFQYYREEENGRGNFPPRFSGLQFPNYSSELNVNALELDDSALYLCASSSTGGGLDEQFFGPGTRLTVL.

The chain carries TRBV29-1 and TRBJ1-4, with D perhaps TRBD1 (6 bases). The CDR3 loop spans 13 amino acids. Trimming stripped 7 bases from V and 6 bases from J, with 15 bases between. From germline, CDR1 is SQVTM and CDR2 ANQGSEA. In DNA form, the CDR3 reads TGCAGCGCGTCCAGGGGCGACGATGAAAAACTGTTTTTT. The encoded protein is CSASRGDDEKLFF.

The chain recombines TRBV29-1 with TRBJ1-1; no definite D call. The CDR3 is 12 residues long. Germline loops: CDR1 SQVTM, CDR2 ANQGSEA. V was pared by 5 bases and J by 1 base, with 8 bases between. CDR3 sequence (DNA): TGCAGCGTTTGGGCCACGAACACTGAAGCTTTCTTT. Its translation: CSVWATNTEAFF. Filled out from reference TRBV29-1 and TRBJ1-1, the complete variable domain reads SAVISQKPSRDICQRGTSLTIQCQVDSQVTMMFWYRQQPGQSLTLIATANQGSEATYESGFVIDKFPISRPNLTFSTLTVSNMSPEDSSIYLCSVWATNTEAFFGQGTRLTVV.

There are a few counts of this clonotype. A clone one base away is much larger, so this may be a read error. V and J are TRBV7-8 and TRBJ2-5, with TRBD2 identical over 7 bases. Germline V gene lookup returns CDR1 SGHVS and CDR2 FQNEAQ. The ends lost 5 bases at V and 9 bases at J; junction bases unmatched: 3. The CDR3 has 11 amino acids. The CDR3, as DNA: TGTGCCAGCAGCCCCCGGGAGGCCCAGTACTTC. Translated, it gives CASSPREAQYF.

This clonotype occurred a few times. This sequence joins TRBV7-6 and TRBJ1-1; 8 nucleotides match TRBD1. V was pared by 4 bases and J by 5 bases, with 6 bases of the junction left unmatched. Germline CDR1 reads SGHVS; CDR2 reads FNYEAQ. The CDR3 runs to 14 residues. The chain's CDR3 is CASSSGGLRTEAFF. The CDR3 DNA sequence: TGTGCCAGCAGCTCAGGGGGCCTGAGGACTGAAGCTTTCTTT.

The gene calls are TRBV15 and TRBJ2-1; D is perhaps TRBD1 (6 bases). Germline V gene data show CDR1 as LNHNV and CDR2 as YYDKDF (reference sequence). The V and J ends lost 3 bases and 4 bases respectively, with 7 bases between them. The CDR3 consists of 13 residues. CDR3 sequence: CATSRGAYNEQFF. The CDR3 DNA is TGTGCCACCAGCAGGGGGGCATACAATGAGCAGTTCTTC.

The chain carries TRBV7-9 and TRBJ2-3; D possibly corresponds to TRBD2 (6 bases). The CDR3 length is 13 residues. V lost 10 bases and J lost 4, with 15 bases in between. Germline-derived CDR1 and CDR2 are SEHNR and FQNEAQ (reference sequence). CDR3 amino acids: CATRGSSADTQYF. The CDR3 DNA reads TGTGCCACCCGGGGGAGCAGTGCAGATACGCAGTATTTT.

This clonotype was detected only a few times. This chain joins TRBV7-6 and TRBJ2-1; D assignment may be TRBD1 or TRBD2 (5 bases each). Trimming removed 8 bases from V and 3 bases from J, with 20 bases in between. The germline V gene has CDR1 SGHVS and CDR2 FNYEAQ. CDR3 size: 16 residues. The CDR3 is CASGSDPGGGYNEQFF. The CDR3 region has the DNA TGTGCCAGCGGGTCAGACCCTGGTGGGGGCTACAATGAGCAGTTCTTC.

The chain couples TRBV5-6 to TRBJ1-2; no clear D gene. Germline V CDR1 and CDR2: SGHDT, YYEEEE. Trimming stripped 0 bases from V and 7 bases from J, with 13 bases between. The CDR3 is made up of 14 amino acids. Here the CDR3 DNA reads TGTGCCAGCAGCTTGGGAAGCCCCTGGGGTGGCTACACCTTC. It is translated as CASSLGSPWGGYTF.

The V gene is TRBV3-1, the J gene TRBJ2-1, with D possibly matching TRBD2 (5 bases). V lost 4 bases, J lost 2 bases, and 12 bases lay in between. The CDR3 sequence is 15 residues long. CDR1 and CDR2 from the germline V gene are LGHDT and YNNKEL (reference sequence). The CDR3 DNA follows: TGTGCCAGCAGCCCCACTAGAAATACCTACAATGAGCAGTTCTTC. It encodes CASSPTRNTYNEQFF.

This clonotype showed up just a few times. The J gene is TRBJ2-5, the V gene TRBV12-3 or TRBV12-4; the D is unclear. There are 15 residues in the CDR3. V was clipped by 0 bases and J by 1 base, with 9 bases between them. This CDR3 reads CASSLAHIPQETQYF. Here the CDR3 DNA reads TGTGCCAGCAGTTTAGCGCATATACCCCAAGAGACCCAGTACTTC.

This clonotype has at least ten counts. This chain links TRBV7-2 with TRBJ1-2, with D perhaps TRBD1 (5 bases). This CDR3 is 13 amino acids long. V gave up 6 bases and J gave up 6 bases, with 14 bases separating them. Germline-derived CDR1 and CDR2 are SGHTA and FQGNSA. CDR3 loop: CASSWGGMNGYTF. The CDR3 bases are TGTGCCAGCAGTTGGGGGGGAATGAATGGCTACACCTTC.

This clonotype was detected only once. V gene TRBV20-1 combines with J gene TRBJ1-2; 12 bases are shared with TRBD1. Germline CDR1 DFQATT, CDR2 SNEGSKA (reference sequence). There are 15 residues in the CDR3. V trimming: 0 bases; J trimming: 8 bases; junction bases outside the gene matches: 7. The CDR3 DNA sequence: TGCAGTGCTAGAGATCCGGGACAGGGGGCGGGAGGCTACACCTTC. This translates into CSARDPGQGAGGYTF.

V gene TRBV20-1 combines with J gene TRBJ2-7; 9 positions match TRBD1. This CDR3 region has 16 residues. Trimming took 6 bases from V and 6 from J; bases not matched to a gene: 18. Germline V gene data show CDR1 as DFQATT and CDR2 as SNEGSKA (reference sequence). CDR3 coding DNA: TGCAGTGCCCAACCTTGGGGGGGACAGGGAACTGGCGAGCAGTACTTC. Translating it yields CSAQPWGGQGTGEQYF.

The V call is TRBV28, the J call TRBJ1-1; possible D gene TRBD1, 6 bases. The germline CDR1 and CDR2 sequences are MDHEN and SYDVKM. V was shortened by 5 bases and J by 5 bases, with 18 bases between the two germline ends. This CDR3 is 15 amino acids long. CDR3 region: CASSKPTWGLTEAFF. The CDR3 region has the DNA TGTGCCAGCAGTAAACCCACCTGGGGGCTGACTGAAGCTTTCTTT.

This clonotype showed up just a few times. The chain combines TRBV20-1 with TRBJ1-4; D perhaps matches TRBD1 (6 bases). In germline, CDR1 is DFQATT, CDR2 SNEGSKA (reference sequence). The CDR3 extends over 15 amino acids. The V end lost 0 bases, the J end lost 5 bases, and 13 bases lay between the germline ends. CDR3 protein: CSARDPAGENEKLFF. DNA for the CDR3: TGCAGTGCTAGAGATCCGGCAGGGGAGAATGAAAAACTGTTTTTT.

This chain's CDR3 is CASSRAGGEQFF. The CDR3 bases are TGTGCCAGCAGCAGGGCAGGGGGTGAGCAGTTCTTC. This sequence joins TRBV11-2 and TRBJ2-1; 7 bases map to TRBD1. The V segment lost 5 bases and the J segment 9 bases; nucleotides outside the gene matches: 4. The CDR3 runs to 12 residues. CDR1 is SGHAT and CDR2 is FQNNGV in the germline V gene.

The genes are TRBV6-1 and TRBJ1-2, with 11 bases that match TRBD1. V shed 10 bases and J 4 bases; nucleotides not matched to a gene: 11. Germline loops: CDR1 MNHNS, CDR2 SASEGT. The CDR3 spans 15 residues. CDR3 residues: CAISYGTGGSYGYTF. CDR3 coding DNA: TGTGCCATCAGCTACGGGACAGGGGGTAGCTATGGCTACACCTTC.

The CDR3 sequence: CSARDFRDSEAFF. The CDR3, as DNA: TGCAGTGCTAGAGATTTTCGGGACAGTGAAGCTTTCTTT. The chain carries TRBV20-1 and TRBJ1-1; 7 bases are a match to TRBD1. Germline V gives CDR1 DFQATT, CDR2 SNEGSKA (reference sequence). The ends lost 0 bases at V and 7 bases at J; junction bases unmatched: 5. This CDR3 region has 13 residues.

In this sample, this clonotype turned up a few times. The J gene is TRBJ1-6, the V gene TRBV4-2; no definite D call. V lost 0 bases to trimming and J lost 3 bases, with 12 bases between them. Germline CDR1 is LGHNA and CDR2 is YNFKEQ. The CDR3 is 17 residues long. The CDR3 coding sequence is TGTGCCAGCAGCCAAGACATGTTGGGGAACTATAATTCACCCCTCCACTTT. It encodes CASSQDMLGNYNSPLHF.

This clonotype showed up just a few times. The rearrangement links TRBV2 to TRBJ2-3, with D perhaps matching TRBD2 (6 bases). Germline-derived CDR1 and CDR2 are SNHLY and FYNNEI. The CDR3 runs 14 residues. Trimming left V 7 bases short and J 2 bases short, with 13 bases between. CDR3 DNA: TGTGCCAGCACCCCGGAGGGTAACACAGATACGCAGTATTTT. It encodes CASTPEGNTDTQYF.

The chain links TRBV19 to TRBJ2-7; TRBD1 or TRBD2 may be the D gene (5 bases each). Germline V lookup: CDR1 LNHDA, CDR2 SQIVND (reference sequence). The CDR3 sequence is 14 residues long. V was clipped by 3 bases and J by 3 bases, with 12 bases between them. In nucleotides, the CDR3 is TGTGCCAGTAGTATTGGTCGGGGCGACTACGAGCAGTACTTC. Its translation is CASSIGRGDYEQYF.

This clonotype was found a few times. This chain joins TRBV7-2 and TRBJ2-1; possible D gene TRBD2, 7 bases. The CDR3 extends over 15 amino acids. The V and J ends lost 4 bases and 4 bases respectively, with 14 bases between them. The germline V gene encodes CDR1 SGHTA and CDR2 FQGNSA. CDR3 amino acids: CASSSSRGAYNEQFF. DNA of the CDR3: TGTGCCAGCAGCTCCTCCCGGGGGGCGTACAATGAGCAGTTCTTC.

The chain recombines TRBV6-1 with TRBJ1-6; possibly TRBD1 for D (5 bases). CDR1 and CDR2 (germline): MNHNS, SASEGT. The CDR3 has 15 residues. The V end lost 0 bases, the J end lost 14 bases, and 17 bases lay between the germline ends. DNA of the CDR3: TGTGCCAGCAGTGAAGCTGACAGAGGTGTTTGGTCCCTCCACTTT. Amino acids: CASSEADRGVWSLHF.

This clonotype was seen a few times. The chain joins TRBV2 to TRBJ2-2, with 10 bases identical to TRBD2. Trimming removed 4 bases from V and 4 bases from J; junction bases left unmatched: 3. Germline values: CDR1 SNHLY, CDR2 FYNNEI. The CDR3 consists of 15 residues. CDR3: CASSGSGRTTGELFF. CDR3 nucleotides: TGTGCCAGCAGTGGTAGCGGGAGGACCACCGGGGAGCTGTTTTTT. Drawing the rest from reference TRBV2 and TRBJ2-2, the complete variable domain is EPEVTQTPSHQVTQMGQEVILRCVPISNHLYFYWYRQILGQKVEFLVSFYNNEISEKSEIFDDQFSVERPDGSNFTLKIRSTKLEDSAMYFCASSGSGRTTGELFFGEGSRLTVL.